This T cell receptor beta chain was captured by sequencing in a study of cytomegalovirus exposure and HLA in healthy donors. Overall study context: When 300 to 500 donors were genotyped, approximately 80% of them were found to fall in the Caucasian-associated ancestry cluster.

Germline V gene lookup returns CDR1 MNHEY and CDR2 SVGAGI. The CDR3 is 15 residues long. The germline V and J ends were trimmed by 5 bases and 6 bases, with 18 bases remaining between them. General study findings and limits: Indistinguishable V segments such as TRBV6-2 and TRBV6-3 were excluded. In vitro work confirmed that a few CMV-associated chains recognize CMV antigens. Later, an analysis showed that TCR beta chains associated with HLA were more clonally expanded than others that were equally common.

About this clone: Its antigen remains unidentified.

PCR was performed using 60 Vbeta and 13 Jbeta primers. TCRdb's copy holds only in-frame clones and misses some; the assay was immunoSEQ multiplex PCR. In the table there are about 160,000 clones, around two thirds of which are singletons. The receptor was derived from a man between 45 and 60 years old in good health and CMV-seronegative. The V and J genes are TRBV6-5 and TRBJ2-3, with a tentative D call TRBD2 (5 bases). Sequenced input: PBMCs. Here the CDR3 DNA reads TGTGCCAGCAGTAGCCAAGACTACCCCAGGGATACGCAGTATTTT. Its protein is CASSSQDYPRDTQYF.